This T cell receptor beta chain came from a study of blood T cell repertoires in COVID-19. CDR1 is DFQATT and CDR2 is SNEGSKA in the germline V gene (reference sequence). V was pared by 5 bases and J by 2 bases, with 5 bases between. The CDR3 sequence is 11 residues long. Here immunoSEQ multiplex PCR was the method, and the copy in TCRdb shows in-frame clones only, minus some. This table holds approximately 130,000 clones, 85% found once. The sample was peripheral blood. This clonotype originated in a man aged 60 to 69 with acute or convalescent COVID-19. The V and J genes are TRBV20-1 and TRBJ2-3; the D is unclear. In nucleotides, the CDR3 is TGCAGTGCTGAGGACACAGATACGCAGTATTTT. Translated, it gives CSAEDTDTQYF.